The rows below give T cell receptor beta chains drawn from one sample of a study of blood T cell repertoires in COVID-19. The table came from immunoSEQ multiplex PCR; TCRdb's copy has only in-frame clones and leaves some out. The sample records over 100,000 clones, 85% being singletons. The sequencing input was peripheral blood. Source of these receptors: a man aged 80 or over with acute or convalescent COVID-19. Both conserved end residues are part of each CDR3. The D gene is left open where the match is weak. Size values are once, few and many counts, or a class for expanded clones, and some rows have none.

v_call	j_call	clone_size	d_call	cdr3_nt	cdr3_aa
TRBV27	TRBJ1-6	-	-	TGTGCCAGCAGTTCCGTTCGGGGCTCCTATAATTCACCCCTCCACTTT	CASSSVRGSYNSPLHF
TRBV7-2	TRBJ1-2	-	-	TGTGCCAGCAGCTTAGGGCAGTACTATGGCTACACCTTC	CASSLGQYYGYTF
TRBV12-3/TRBV12-4	TRBJ2-1	-	-	TGTGCCAGCAGTCTCTCTCATGAGCAGTTCTTC	CASSLSHEQFF
TRBV2	TRBJ1-6	-	TRBD1	TGTGCCTCCGGACAGGGAAGTGAATCACCCCTCCACTTT	CASGQGSESPLHF
TRBV2	TRBJ1-5	-	TRBD1	TGTGCCAGCAGTGACAGGGGGGTAGGGCAGCCCCAGCATTTT	CASSDRGVGQPQHF
TRBV5-4	TRBJ2-2	-	TRBD2	TGTGCCAGCAGCTTGGGCAGCGGGAGTTTAATAACGAACACCGGGGAGCTGTTTTTT	CASSLGSGSLITNTGELFF
TRBV7-8	TRBJ1-2	-	-	TGTGCCAGCAGCTTAGTGGACATCTCTAACGGCTACACCTTC	CASSLVDISNGYTF
TRBV14	TRBJ1-1	-	-	TGTGCCAGCAGCCGCGCGGGGAGTGGGAACACTGAAGCTTTCTTT	CASSRAGSGNTEAFF
TRBV15	TRBJ2-7	once	-	TGTGCCACCAGCAGAGATACAGGCAGATACTACGAGCAGTACTTC	CATSRDTGRYYEQYF
TRBV11-2	TRBJ1-2	-	TRBD1	TGTGCCAGCAAGTCGGACAGGGGCTATGGCTACACCTTC	CASKSDRGYGYTF
TRBV7-6	TRBJ2-3	-	TRBD2	TGTGCCAGCAGCTTTGAGGGACTAGCGGGGGGGAGAAGGACGCAGTATTTT	CASSFEGLAGGRRTQYF
TRBV5-1	TRBJ1-5	-	TRBD1	TGCGCCAGCAGCTTGACAGGGGATAGCAATCAGCCCCAGCATTTT	CASSLTGDSNQPQHF
TRBV24-1	TRBJ2-2	-	TRBD1	TGTGCCACCAGCCGGGACAGGGAGGCCGGGGAGCTGTTTTTT	CATSRDREAGELFF
TRBV3-1/TRBV3-2	TRBJ1-6	-	TRBD1	TGTGCCAGCAGCCCGCGGACAGGGGGATCACGTTCACCCCTCCACTTT	CASSPRTGGSRSPLHF
TRBV3-1/TRBV3-2	TRBJ2-7	-	-	TGTGCCAGCAGCCAAGACGTTTACGAGCAGTACTTC	CASSQDVYEQYF
TRBV9	TRBJ1-2	-	-	TGTGCCAGCAGCCCTTTCCCCCGGGACTATGGCTACACCTTC	CASSPFPRDYGYTF
TRBV5-4	TRBJ2-1	-	TRBD2	TGTGCCAGCAGACTAGCCGGGACTAGCGGATACAATGAGCAGTTCTTC	CASRLAGTSGYNEQFF
TRBV6-5	TRBJ2-5	-	-	TGTGCCAGCAGTCTACGGACAATTGGATTAGAGACCCAGTACTTC	CASSLRTIGLETQYF
TRBV6-2/TRBV6-3	TRBJ2-2	-	-	TGTGCCAGCAGTGGCCTACTAGGCGCCGAGAACACCGGGGAGCTGTTTTTT	CASSGLLGAENTGELFF
TRBV30	TRBJ1-4	-	-	TGTGCCTTCGGGCGGGGGGGTGAAAAACTGTTTTTT	CAFGRGGEKLFF
TRBV27	TRBJ1-1	-	-	TGTGCCAGCAGTTTATCCCCGGGTCCCACTGAAGCTTTCTTT	CASSLSPGPTEAFF
TRBV6-5	TRBJ1-1	-	TRBD1	TGTGCCAGCAGTCGCCTACAGGGGGTGAACACTGAAGCTTTCTTT	CASSRLQGVNTEAFF
TRBV28	TRBJ2-5	once	TRBD1	TGTGCCAGTAATCGACAGGGGACCCAAGAGACCCAGTACTTC	CASNRQGTQETQYF
TRBV19	TRBJ1-5	-	TRBD1	TGTGCCAGTAGCCTGACAGGGGACGGCAATCAGCCCCAGCATTTT	CASSLTGDGNQPQHF
TRBV3-1/TRBV3-2	TRBJ1-6	-	-	TGTGCCAGCAGCCAGTCAAGAGGGAATTCACCCCTCCACTTT	CASSQSRGNSPLHF
TRBV5-6	TRBJ2-7	-	TRBD1	TGTGCCAGCAGCCCCCCCGGGACAGGGGTAGTTGAGCAGTACTTC	CASSPPGTGVVEQYF
TRBV24-1	TRBJ1-4	once	-	TGTGCCACCAGAGCAGGCCCTCTAACTAATGAAAAACTGTTTTTT	CATRAGPLTNEKLFF
TRBV3-1/TRBV3-2	TRBJ2-1	-	-	TGTGCCAGCAGCCAAGGCGCGGCCTCCTACAATGAGCAGTTCTTC	CASSQGAASYNEQFF
TRBV7-3	TRBJ1-5	-	TRBD1	TGTGCCAGCAGCTTTAAGGTGGGACAGATTAACCCCGGGAGCAATCAGCCCCAGCATTTT	CASSFKVGQINPGSNQPQHF